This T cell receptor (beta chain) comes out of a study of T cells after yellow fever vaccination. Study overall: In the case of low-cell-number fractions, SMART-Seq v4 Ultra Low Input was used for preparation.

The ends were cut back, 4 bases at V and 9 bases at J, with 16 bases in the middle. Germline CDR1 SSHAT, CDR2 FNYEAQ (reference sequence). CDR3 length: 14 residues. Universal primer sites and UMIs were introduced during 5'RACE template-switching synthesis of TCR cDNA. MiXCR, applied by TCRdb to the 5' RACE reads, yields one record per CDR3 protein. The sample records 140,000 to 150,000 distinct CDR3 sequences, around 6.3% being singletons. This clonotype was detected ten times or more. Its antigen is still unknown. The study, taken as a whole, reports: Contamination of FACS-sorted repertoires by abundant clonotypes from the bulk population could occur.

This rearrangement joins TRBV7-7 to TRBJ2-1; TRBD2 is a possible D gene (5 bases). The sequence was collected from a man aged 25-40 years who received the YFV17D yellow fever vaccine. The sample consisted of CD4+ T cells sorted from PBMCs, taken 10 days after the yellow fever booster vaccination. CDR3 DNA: TGTGCCAGCAGCTCTAGCCCCCCTGGGAGTGAGCAGTTCTTC. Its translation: CASSSSPPGSEQFF.